This entry lists 14 T cell receptor beta chains sequenced from one sample in a study of T cell responses to AZD1222 COVID-19 vaccine. Here immunoSEQ multiplex PCR was the method, and the copy in TCRdb shows in-frame clones only, minus some. The repertoire holds 150,000 to 200,000 clones, with about 90% as singletons. The sample consisted of peripheral blood, taken 28 days after the second AZD1222 dose. Receptors originate from an adult who received the AZD1222 COVID-19 vaccine.

The chain has TRBV20-1 and TRBJ1-4; no clear D gene. V shed 0 bases and J shed 8 bases, with 4 bases lying between them. Germline CDR1 and CDR2: DFQATT and SNEGSKA (reference sequence). This CDR3 comprises 11 residues. CDR3 amino acids: CSAREREKLFF. CDR3 in DNA: TGCAGTGCTAGAGAGAGGGAAAAACTGTTTTTT.

This sequence joins TRBV28 and TRBJ1-5; D gene uncertain. Per the germline V gene, CDR1 is MDHEN and CDR2 is SYDVKM. The CDR3 is 18 amino acids. The germline V and J ends were trimmed by 2 bases and 2 bases, with 19 bases remaining between them. CDR3 protein: CASSLLAGGLGGNQPQHF. For the CDR3, the DNA is TGTGCCAGCAGTTTACTCGCAGGAGGATTAGGTGGCAATCAGCCCCAGCATTTT.

The genes are TRBV7-3 and TRBJ2-7; D may be TRBD2 (6 bases). Germline CDR1 and CDR2: SGHTA and FQGTGA. V was shortened by 0 bases and J by 0 bases, with 12 bases between the two germline ends. There are 16 residues in the CDR3. In DNA form, the CDR3 reads TGTGCCAGCAGCTTAACGTCGGGAGACACCTCCTACGAGCAGTACTTC. This gives the protein CASSLTSGDTSYEQYF.

As to this clone: The same CDR3 also results from other DNA sequences found in this sample. The chain joins TRBV5-1 to TRBJ1-2; D not certain. The CDR3 has 13 residues. Trimming pared 0 bases from V and 4 bases from J, leaving 7 bases between. Per the germline V gene, CDR1 is SGHRS and CDR2 is YFSETQ. The CDR3 is CASSLGRLYGYTF. Written as DNA, the CDR3 is TGCGCCAGCAGCTTGGGACGGCTCTATGGCTACACCTTC.

Concerning this clone: Other nucleotide sequences in the sample specify the same CDR3. The chain links TRBV3-1 (or the pseudogene TRBV3-2) to TRBJ1-2, with D unresolved. CDR1 is LGHDT and CDR2 is YNNKEL in the germline V gene (reference sequence). The CDR3 extends over 14 amino acids. The V gene lost 0 bases and the J gene lost 2 bases, with 7 bases spanning the gap. This CDR3 is CASSQDRGNYGYTF. The CDR3 nucleotides are TGTGCCAGCAGCCAAGATCGCGGGAACTATGGCTACACCTTC.

The rearrangement links TRBV6-5 to TRBJ2-3; 9 bases are a match to TRBD1. Trimming removed 5 bases from V and 0 bases from J; junction bases left unmatched: 3. The CDR3 spans 15 residues. Germline V CDR1 and CDR2: MNHEY, SVGAGI. CDR3 nucleotide sequence: TGTGCCAGCAGTCCACAGGGGGCCAGCACAGATACGCAGTATTTT. Its translation: CASSPQGASTDTQYF.

The chain links TRBV27 to TRBJ2-2; D might be TRBD1 (5 bases). The V gene lost 6 bases and the J gene lost 6 bases, with 17 bases spanning the gap. CDR3 length: 15 amino acids. Germline CDR1 and CDR2: MNHEY and SMNVEV (reference sequence). The CDR3 reads CASRPNAGSPGELFF. Here the CDR3 DNA reads TGTGCCAGCAGACCCAATGCAGGGTCCCCCGGGGAGCTGTTTTTT.

The chain combines TRBV18 with TRBJ1-6; D remains ambiguous. CDR1 is KGHSH and CDR2 is LQKENI in the germline V gene. V was pared by 3 bases and J by 0 bases, with 12 bases between. CDR3 length: 17 amino acids. The CDR3 is CASSPRVLSSYNSPLHF. CDR3 nucleotide sequence: TGTGCCAGCTCACCGAGGGTCCTGAGCTCCTATAATTCACCCCTCCACTTT.

V usage is TRBV6-2 or TRBV6-3 and J usage is TRBJ1-4; maybe TRBD1 (6 bases). Deletions cut 6 bases from V and 8 bases from J, with 16 bases between. CDR1 and CDR2 from the germline V gene are MNHEY and SVGEGT. This CDR3 is built from 14 residues. The CDR3 is CASSIGGGQEKLFF. Written as DNA, the CDR3 is TGTGCCAGCAGCATAGGGGGGGGTCAAGAAAAACTGTTTTTT.

The J gene is TRBJ1-1, the V gene TRBV4-3; TRBD1 agrees at 8 bases. This CDR3 region has 14 residues. Germline V lookup: CDR1 LGHNA, CDR2 YSLEER. The trim removed 1 base at V and 6 bases at J, leaving 4 bases unmatched. This CDR3 is CASSQVQGGAEAFF. DNA for the CDR3: TGCGCCAGCAGCCAAGTACAGGGGGGAGCTGAAGCTTTCTTT.

This sequence joins TRBV3-1 (or the pseudogene TRBV3-2) and TRBJ2-2; D remains unclear. The CDR3 sequence is 16 residues long. Trimming left V 2 bases short and J 0 bases short, with 10 bases between. CDR1 and CDR2 from the germline V gene are LGHDT and YNNKEL (reference sequence). The CDR3 nucleotides read TGTGCCAGCAGCCAATATCTCAGCGCGAACACCGGGGAGCTGTTTTTT. Residues: CASSQYLSANTGELFF.

The V and J genes are TRBV19 and TRBJ2-5; the D gene is possibly TRBD1 (6 bases). The germline V and J ends were trimmed by 0 bases and 1 base, with 12 bases remaining between them. The germline V gene has CDR1 LNHDA and CDR2 SQIVND (reference sequence). The length of the CDR3 is 16 residues. This chain's CDR3 is CASSIEGASLQETQYF. Written as DNA, the CDR3 is TGTGCCAGTAGTATAGAGGGGGCTAGTCTCCAAGAGACCCAGTACTTC.

This clone is a singleton in its sample. The J gene is TRBJ1-4, the V gene TRBV30; the D gene is possibly TRBD1 (5 bases). Germline V gives CDR1 GTSNPN, CDR2 SVGIG (reference sequence). CDR3 length equals 13 residues. V was clipped by 3 bases and J by 8 bases, with 13 bases between them. CDR3 DNA sequence: TGTGCCTGGAGGGAGGGGCAGTTCGAAAAACTGTTTTTT. Amino acids: CAWREGQFEKLFF.

The rearrangement uses TRBV5-1 and TRBJ1-6, with TRBD1 identical over 7 bases. Trimming at V came to 4 bases and at J to 5 bases, leaving 12 bases not matched to a gene. The CDR3 is 17 residues long. Germline CDR1 and CDR2: SGHRS and YFSETQ. The CDR3 is CASSLTTGQLNNSPLHF. The CDR3 region has the DNA TGCGCCAGCAGCCTAACTACGGGACAGCTGAATAATTCACCCCTCCACTTT. Complete variable domain (other parts from reference TRBV5-1 and TRBJ1-6): KAGVTQTPRYLIKTRGQQVTLSCSPISGHRSVSWYQQTPGQGLQFLFEYFSETQRNKGNFPGRFSGRQFSNSRSEMNVSTLELGDSALYLCASSLTTGQLNNSPLHFGNGTRLTVT.